A selection of T cell receptor beta chains follows, all from one sample in a study of CD8 T cells in Susac syndrome. TCRdb redid the calling of the immunoSEQ multiplex PCR reads with MiXCR, one entry per CDR3 protein. The top ten hold approximately 0.11% of the sample, which has 170,000 or so distinct CDR3 sequences, 94% seen once. Sequences were obtained from CD4+ T cells from PBMCs. The receptors were sampled from a human donor with Susac syndrome. Each CDR3 is given with its conserved first and last residue. The order of the fields is D gene, clone size, V gene, J gene, CDR3 protein, CDR3 DNA. The D gene is left open where the match is weak. Clone sizes are given selectively: once, few, many, or a class where the clone is expanded.

-,-,TRBV20-1,TRBJ2-5,CSARSRLYQETQYF,TGCAGTGCTAGGTCCAGGCTATACCAAGAGACCCAGTACTTC
TRBD2,once,TRBV2,TRBJ2-1,CASSEGGTNYNEQFF,TGTGCCAGCAGTGAAGGGGGGACTAACTACAATGAGCAGTTCTTC
TRBD1,once,TRBV29-1,TRBJ2-7,CSVARQGKMDEQYF,TGCAGCGTCGCCAGACAGGGAAAGATGGACGAGCAGTACTTC
-,-,TRBV7-2,TRBJ1-3,CASSPTTGPGNTIYF,TGTGCCAGCAGCCCAACGACAGGTCCTGGAAACACCATATATTTT
TRBD1,-,TRBV5-1,TRBJ1-1,CASSRGTGNTEAFF,TGTGCCAGCAGCCGGGGGACAGGGAACACTGAAGCTTTCTTT
TRBD1,-,TRBV6-2/TRBV6-3,TRBJ1-1,CASSYNPRTGNTEAFF,TGTGCCAGCAGTTACAACCCCAGGACAGGCAACACTGAAGCTTTCTTT
-,-,TRBV12-5,TRBJ2-6,CASGLQVSGANVLTF,TGTGCTAGTGGTTTACAGGTCTCTGGGGCCAACGTCCTGACTTTC
-,-,TRBV18,TRBJ2-5,CASSPRDPRETQYF,TGTGCCAGCTCACCACGGGACCCCCGAGAGACCCAGTACTTC
-,-,TRBV3-1,TRBJ2-1,CASSQDQRLPAYNEQFF,TGTGCCAGCAGCCAAGATCAACGGCTACCGGCCTACAATGAGCAGTTCTTC
-,-,TRBV3-1,TRBJ1-2,CASSQYQTNYGYTF,TGTGCCAGCAGCCAATACCAGACGAACTATGGCTACACCTTC
TRBD1,-,TRBV29-1,TRBJ2-1,CSVVGQGNNEQFF,TGCAGCGTTGTGGGACAGGGGAACAATGAGCAGTTCTTC
TRBD1,-,TRBV25-1,TRBJ2-6,CASGDRGSSGANVLTF,TGTGCCAGCGGAGACAGGGGGAGCTCTGGGGCCAACGTCCTGACTTTC
TRBD2,-,TRBV10-3,TRBJ2-7,CAIRDGRGGDEQYF,TGTGCCATCAGGGACGGGAGGGGCGGGGACGAGCAGTACTTC
TRBD1,-,TRBV28,TRBJ2-1,CASSLRDRELLDNEQFF,TGTGCCAGCAGTCTCCGGGACAGGGAACTTCTCGACAATGAGCAGTTCTTC
-,once,TRBV5-4,TRBJ2-5,CASSLEPGRKETQYF,TGTGCCAGCAGCTTGGAGCCAGGGAGGAAGGAGACCCAGTACTTC
-,-,TRBV13,TRBJ2-5,CASSQGPHQETQYF,TGTGCCAGCAGCCAAGGGCCCCACCAAGAGACCCAGTACTTC
-,-,TRBV5-4,TRBJ2-5,CASSDFETQYF,TGTGCCAGCAGTGACTTTGAGACCCAGTACTTC
-,-,TRBV11-2,TRBJ1-2,CASSLLSSRGYTF,TGTGCCAGCAGCTTACTGTCTTCGCGTGGCTACACCTTC
-,once,TRBV10-3,TRBJ1-6,CAISVDPGPLHF,TGTGCCATCAGTGTCGACCCGGGACCCCTCCACTTT
-,-,TRBV30,TRBJ2-1,CAWTGGKNEQFF,TGTGCCTGGACTGGGGGCAAAAATGAGCAGTTCTTC
-,-,TRBV29-1,TRBJ2-5,CSVGGTDLTQYF,TGCAGCGTTGGGGGCACCGATTTGACCCAGTACTTC
-,-,TRBV7-2,TRBJ2-5,CASTPGVLGGETQYF,TGTGCCAGCACCCCAGGGGTTCTCGGGGGGGAGACCCAGTACTTC
-,-,TRBV7-8,TRBJ1-1,CASSPGPTEAFF,TGTGCCAGCAGCCCCGGTCCCACTGAAGCTTTCTTT
-,-,TRBV7-8,TRBJ1-5,CASSWSGQPQHF,TGTGCCAGCAGCTGGTCGGGACAGCCCCAGCATTTT
-,-,TRBV29-1,TRBJ2-2,CSFTLGAGELFF,TGCAGTTTTACTTTAGGGGCCGGGGAGCTGTTTTTT
TRBD2,-,TRBV12-3/TRBV12-4,TRBJ2-5,CASRQGLAGGPWQETQYF,TGTGCCAGCAGACAGGGACTAGCGGGGGGGCCGTGGCAAGAGACCCAGTACTTC
-,-,TRBV15,TRBJ2-6,CATSRDRAGPPDSGANVLTF,TGTGCCACCAGCAGAGATCGGGCAGGGCCTCCCGACTCTGGGGCCAACGTCCTGACTTTC
TRBD1,-,TRBV4-3,TRBJ1-4,CASSQDRTGGEKLFF,TGCGCCAGCAGCCAAGACCGGACAGGGGGGGAAAAACTGTTTTTT
-,-,TRBV5-6,TRBJ1-1,CASSLERRGTEAFF,TGTGCCAGCAGCTTGGAGCGTAGGGGCACTGAAGCTTTCTTT
-,-,TRBV25-1,TRBJ2-7,CASRVDRPPYEQYF,TGTGCCAGCAGGGTGGACAGACCACCCTACGAGCAGTACTTC
TRBD1,once,TRBV20-1,TRBJ2-5,CSAGAGTGLETQYF,TGCAGTGCGGGCGCCGGGACAGGGTTAGAGACCCAGTACTTC
-,-,TRBV7-8,TRBJ1-1,CASSLAGAVTEAFF,TGTGCCAGCAGCTTAGCTGGGGCGGTCACTGAAGCTTTCTTT
TRBD1,-,TRBV7-2,TRBJ2-7,CASSFGQGVMYEQYF,TGTGCCAGCAGCTTCGGACAGGGGGTTATGTACGAGCAGTACTTC
TRBD2,-,TRBV7-9,TRBJ2-5,CASSPAARGGTTQYF,TGTGCCAGCAGCCCCGCGGCGCGGGGGGGGACGACCCAGTACTTC
-,-,TRBV20-1,TRBJ2-2,CSATGTYNTGELFF,TGCAGTGCAACCGGGACATATAACACCGGGGAGCTGTTTTTT
-,-,TRBV7-9,TRBJ1-1,CASSPSGQGNTEAFF,TGTGCCAGCAGCCCATCCGGACAAGGGAACACTGAAGCTTTCTTT
TRBD1,-,TRBV5-6,TRBJ2-3,CASSRGGADTQYF,TGTGCCAGCAGCCGAGGGGGCGCAGATACGCAGTATTTT
TRBD1,-,TRBV2,TRBJ1-6,CASSGQGLSPLHF,TGTGCCAGCAGTGGACAGGGTCTCTCACCCCTCCACTTT
TRBD2,-,TRBV25-1,TRBJ2-5,CASSVRRRGGGETQYF,TGTGCCAGCAGTGTCCGACGGCGGGGGGGCGGCGAGACCCAGTACTTC
-,-,TRBV7-8,TRBJ1-2,CASSLEFPWSGDGYTF,TGTGCCAGCAGCTTAGAGTTCCCCTGGAGCGGCGATGGCTACACCTTC
-,-,TRBV6-5,TRBJ1-6,CASSLGNSPLHF,TGTGCCAGCAGTTTAGGGAATTCACCCCTCCACTTT
-,-,TRBV9,TRBJ1-1,CASSVAVLTEAFF,TGTGCCAGCAGCGTAGCCGTACTCACTGAAGCTTTCTTT
TRBD1,-,TRBV7-9,TRBJ1-1,CASSWGQGKPEAFF,TGTGCCAGCAGCTGGGGACAGGGAAAACCTGAAGCTTTCTTT
TRBD2,once,TRBV3-1,TRBJ2-7,CASSPAGVHEQYF,TGTGCCAGCAGCCCCGCGGGGGTCCACGAGCAGTACTTC
-,once,TRBV20-1,TRBJ2-1,CSAPGRWSYNEQFF,TGCAGTGCCCCAGGGCGATGGTCCTACAATGAGCAGTTCTTC
TRBD1,-,TRBV2,TRBJ1-2,CASSVRTGGANYGYTF,TGTGCCAGCAGTGTACGGACAGGGGGCGCTAACTATGGCTACACCTTC
TRBD1,-,TRBV5-1,TRBJ2-3,CASSPPRDRGADTQYF,TGCGCCAGCAGCCCACCGCGGGACAGGGGAGCAGATACGCAGTATTTT
-,-,TRBV5-6,TRBJ2-7,CASSLSDYEQYF,TGTGCCAGCAGCTTGAGTGACTACGAGCAGTACTTC
TRBD2,-,TRBV6-5,TRBJ2-7,CASSQTSGTTYEQYF,TGTGCCAGCAGTCAGACTAGCGGGACAACCTACGAGCAGTACTTC